These 21 T cell receptor beta chains were sequenced from one sample in a study of T-cell reconstitution after alpha-beta-depleted transplantation in children. The TCRbeta library was prepared with unique molecular identifiers. TCRdb itself ran the PCR reads through MiXCR, one entry per CDR3 protein. Among 900,000 or so distinct CDR3 sequences, about 16% were seen once, and the ten largest hold 5%. The sequences come from PBMCs, mostly from graft donor cells, collected 360 days after TCRalphabeta/CD19-depleted stem cell transplant. The receptors were sampled from a male patient aged 10-17 years who had a stem cell transplant for acute lymphoblastic leukemia, so the T cells may come from the graft donor.

This clonotype has just a few counts. The genes are TRBV3-1 and TRBJ2-1, with D possibly TRBD2 on 5 matching bases. V dropped 3 bases and J dropped 10 bases, with 19 bases sitting between them. Per germline, CDR1 LGHDT and CDR2 YNNKEL (reference sequence). The CDR3 consists of 15 residues. The CDR3 spells CASSHHDELVGEQFF. The CDR3 DNA sequence: TGTGCCAGCAGCCATCACGACGAACTAGTAGGAGAGCAGTTCTTC.

As for this clonotype: One junction end does not reproduce the germline sequence, and a read error may be involved. This chain connects TRBV10-3 to TRBJ2-7; D perhaps matches TRBD1 (6 bases). The germline gives CDR1 ENHRY, CDR2 SYGVKD. The CDR3 contains 16 residues. The chain's CDR3 is CANSEYRGIEIYEQYF. For the CDR3, the DNA is TGTGCCAACAGTGAATATAGGGGGATCGAAATCTACGAGCAGTACTTC.

This clonotype was seen repeatedly, ten times or more. V and J are TRBV5-1 and TRBJ2-1; possibly TRBD2 for D (5 bases). V was cut by 2 bases and J by 8 bases, with 17 bases left in between. The CDR3 is 15 residues long. Germline lookup yields CDR1 SGHRS and CDR2 YFSETQ. CDR3 sequence: CASSLVSDRTYEQFF. The CDR3 DNA follows: TGCGCCAGCAGCTTAGTTAGCGATCGTACCTATGAGCAGTTCTTC.

There are many counts of this clonotype. V usage is TRBV12-3 or TRBV12-4 and J usage is TRBJ2-2, with unresolved D. Trimming took 1 base from V and 5 from J, leaving 8 bases between them. This CDR3 is built from 14 residues. As DNA, the CDR3 is TGTGCCAGCAGTTTAGGGGGAATAACCGGGGAGCTGTTTTTT. As protein: CASSLGGITGELFF.

The chain has TRBV13 and TRBJ2-5; 12 bases align to TRBD2. CDR3 length: 19 residues. CDR1 and CDR2 (germline): PRHDT, FYEKMQ (reference sequence). The junction had 11 bases not matched to a gene; V was cut back by 3 bases and J by 0 bases. CDR3 in amino acids: CASSLAGPLAGGYQETQYF. For the CDR3, the DNA is TGTGCCAGCAGCTTGGCCGGGCCACTAGCGGGAGGTTACCAAGAGACCCAGTACTTC.

This clonotype was counted a few times. The V call is TRBV5-1, the J call TRBJ2-1; 12 positions match TRBD2. Germline-derived CDR1 and CDR2 are SGHRS and YFSETQ. The CDR3 has 17 amino acids. J was trimmed by 4 bases and V by 4 bases; bases with no gene match: 9. Here the CDR3 reads CASSDNLAGGLYNEQFF. CDR3 in DNA: TGCGCCAGCAGCGATAATCTAGCGGGAGGGCTTTACAATGAGCAGTTCTTC.

This clonotype was seen a few times. The V and J genes are TRBV5-1 and TRBJ2-5, with 9 bases that match TRBD2. The length of the CDR3 is 16 residues. The V gene's germline CDR1 is SGHRS and CDR2 YFSETQ. Trimming cost V 0 bases and J 5 bases; bases outside gene matches: 8. This chain's CDR3 is CASSLEGGRDDETQYF. DNA for the CDR3: TGCGCCAGCAGCTTGGAAGGCGGGAGGGATGATGAGACCCAGTACTTC.

To note about this clonotype: One end of the junction fails to match germline, which may point to a read error. The V call is TRBV5-1, the J call TRBJ2-2, with 9 positions matching TRBD1. The CDR3 runs to 15 residues. Per the germline V gene, CDR1 is SGHRS and CDR2 is YFSETQ. The CDR3 DNA reads TGCGCCAGCAGCTACTGGACAGGGGAGACCGGGGAGCTGTTGTTT. This sequence encodes CASSYWTGETGELLF.

This chain uses TRBV18 with TRBJ2-5; tentatively, D is TRBD2 (6 bases). V shed 3 bases and J shed 2 bases, with 10 bases lying between them. The germline V gene encodes CDR1 KGHSH and CDR2 LQKENI. The CDR3 is 14 amino acids. The CDR3 loop is CASSPTRDQETQYF. The CDR3, as DNA: TGTGCCAGCTCACCGACTAGAGATCAAGAGACCCAGTACTTC.

V is TRBV10-1 and J is TRBJ2-1, with a weak D call TRBD1 (6 bases). Trimming left V 5 bases short and J 4 bases short, with 15 bases between. Germline V gene data show CDR1 as WNHNN and CDR2 as SYGVQD (reference sequence). This CDR3 has 15 amino acids. The chain's CDR3 is CASSTGLEGYNEQFF. The CDR3 DNA reads as TGCGCCAGCAGTACAGGGCTCGAAGGGTACAATGAGCAGTTCTTC.

The rearrangement uses TRBV4-1 and TRBJ2-7, with 9 bases identical to TRBD2. The CDR3 has 15 residues. CDR1 MGHRA and CDR2 YSYEKL come from the germline V gene. Unmatched junction bases numbered 5, after V lost 2 bases and J lost 3 bases. DNA for the CDR3: TGCGCCAGCAGCCAACCGACTAGCGGAGTCTACGAGCAGTACTTC. This gives the protein CASSQPTSGVYEQYF.

This clonotype occurred a few times. V and J are TRBV12-3 or TRBV12-4 and TRBJ2-7; 12 bases are shared with TRBD1. There are 16 residues in the CDR3. Germline trimming cut 6 bases from V and 3 bases from J; bases unmatched to any gene: 9. The CDR3 DNA is TGTGCCAGCAGCCCCACCGGGACAGGGGGCAACTACGAGCAGTACTTC. Translation gives CASSPTGTGGNYEQYF.

The sample holds a few counts of this clonotype. The chain links TRBV6-1 to TRBJ2-6; perhaps TRBD1 as D (6 bases). Germline CDR1 MNHNS, CDR2 SASEGT. Trimming pared 6 bases from V and 0 bases from J, leaving 15 bases between. The CDR3 runs 17 residues. CDR3 nucleotide sequence: TGTGCCAGCAGCTCCACAGGGTCGGGCTCTGGGGCCAACGTCCTGACTTTC. Its protein is CASSSTGSGSGANVLTF.

This clonotype was recorded a few times. V usage is TRBV5-1 and J usage is TRBJ2-3; 8 nucleotides line up with TRBD2. From germline, CDR1 is SGHRS and CDR2 YFSETQ. With 4 bases clipped from V and 4 bases from J, the junction kept 11 bases outside the gene matches. CDR3 length: 16 residues. The CDR3 loop is CASSPGLAINSDTQYF. For the CDR3, the DNA is TGCGCCAGCAGCCCTGGACTAGCTATCAATTCAGATACGCAGTATTTT. The full variable domain, rest sourced from reference TRBV5-1 and TRBJ2-3, is KAGVTQTPRYLIKTRGQQVTLSCSPISGHRSVSWYQQTPGQGLQFLFEYFSETQRNKGNFPGRFSGRQFSNSRSEMNVSTLELGDSALYLCASSPGLAINSDTQYFGPGTRLTVL.

This clonotype was counted a few times. The genes are TRBV5-1 and TRBJ1-1; D remains ambiguous. The CDR3 loop spans 14 amino acids. The V and J ends lost 7 bases and 1 base respectively, with 14 bases between them. CDR1 is SGHRS, CDR2 YFSETQ, per germline. CDR3 protein: CASRTQPPNTEAFF. The CDR3 DNA reads as TGCGCCAGCCGCACACAGCCACCGAACACTGAAGCTTTCTTT.

This clonotype showed up just a few times. The V gene is TRBV25-1, the J gene TRBJ2-1; tentative D call: TRBD2 (6 bases). Germline V gene data show CDR1 as MGHDK and CDR2 as SYGVNS. This CDR3 has 16 residues. Trimming pared 2 bases from V and 3 bases from J, leaving 14 bases between. Here the CDR3 DNA reads TGTGCCAGCAGTGAACTGCCAGGGACTCTCTACAATGAGCAGTTCTTC. This gives the protein CASSELPGTLYNEQFF.

This chain links TRBV10-2 with TRBJ2-7; TRBD2 agrees at 7 bases. V lost 5 bases, J lost 3 bases, and 7 bases stayed unmatched. The CDR3 covers 14 residues. CDR1 is WSHSY and CDR2 is SAAADI in the germline V gene. This chain's CDR3 is CASSSGISHYEQYF. CDR3 in DNA: TGCGCCAGCAGTAGCGGGATCTCCCACTACGAGCAGTACTTC.

This chain joins TRBV7-9 and TRBJ2-2, with 7 bases matching TRBD1. The length of the CDR3 is 15 residues. The V segment lost 5 bases and the J segment 5 bases; nucleotides outside the gene matches: 8. Germline CDR1 is SEHNR and CDR2 is FQNEAQ (reference sequence). The CDR3 region has the DNA TGTGCCAGCAGCCAACAGGGGAAAAGGACCGGGGAGCTGTTTTTT. Its translation: CASSQQGKRTGELFF.

This sequence joins TRBV4-1 and TRBJ2-1; D not certain. CDR1 is MGHRA, CDR2 YSYEKL, per germline. The V and J ends lost 1 base and 10 bases respectively, with 20 bases between them. The CDR3 runs to 16 residues. CDR3 DNA sequence: TGCGCCAGCAGCCAAGGGAGCCGGTCCGGCTTTTTAGAGCAGTTCTTC. Translating gives CASSQGSRSGFLEQFF.

Only a few counts were recorded for this clonotype. The chain is built from TRBV5-1 and TRBJ1-1, with 7 positions matching TRBD1. Germline CDR1 and CDR2: SGHRS and YFSETQ. The CDR3 is 12 amino acids. V shed 3 bases and J 11 bases; nucleotides not matched to a gene: 7. The CDR3, as DNA: TGCGCCAGCAGCTCTGGACAGGAGAAGGCTTTCTTT. Amino acids: CASSSGQEKAFF.

This clonotype has more than one count but fewer than ten. The rearrangement links TRBV29-1 to TRBJ2-7; tentative D call: TRBD1 (5 bases). This CDR3 region has 16 residues. V dropped 2 bases and J dropped 5 bases, with 22 bases sitting between them. Germline values: CDR1 SQVTM, CDR2 ANQGSEA. For the CDR3, the DNA is TGCAGCGTTGAAACCCCATGGACACTGCCTGGGGACGAGCAGTACTTC. Translation: CSVETPWTLPGDEQYF.